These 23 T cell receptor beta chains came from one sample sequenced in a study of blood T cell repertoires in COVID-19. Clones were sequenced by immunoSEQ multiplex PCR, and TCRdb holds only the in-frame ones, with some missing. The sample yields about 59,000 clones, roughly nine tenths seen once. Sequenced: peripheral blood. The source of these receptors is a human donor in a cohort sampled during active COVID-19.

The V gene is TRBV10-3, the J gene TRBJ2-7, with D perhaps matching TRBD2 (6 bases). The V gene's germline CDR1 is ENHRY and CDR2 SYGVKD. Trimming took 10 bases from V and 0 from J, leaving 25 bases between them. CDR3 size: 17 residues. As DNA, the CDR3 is TGTGCCACCCTGGGAAGGCTTAGCGGTGTTAGCTCCTACGAGCAGTACTTC. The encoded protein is CATLGRLSGVSSYEQYF.

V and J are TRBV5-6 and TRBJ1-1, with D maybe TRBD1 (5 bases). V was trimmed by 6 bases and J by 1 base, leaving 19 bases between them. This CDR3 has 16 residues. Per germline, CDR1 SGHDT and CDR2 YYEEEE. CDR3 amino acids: CASIPLARGRNTEAFF. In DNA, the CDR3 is TGTGCCAGCATCCCTTTGGCTCGGGGGAGGAACACTGAAGCTTTCTTT.

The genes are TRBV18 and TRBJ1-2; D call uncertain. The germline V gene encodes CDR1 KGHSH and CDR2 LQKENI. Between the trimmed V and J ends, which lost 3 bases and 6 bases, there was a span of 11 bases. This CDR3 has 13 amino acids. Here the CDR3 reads CASSPAREDGYTF. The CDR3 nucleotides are TGTGCCAGCTCACCGGCGAGGGAGGATGGCTACACCTTC.

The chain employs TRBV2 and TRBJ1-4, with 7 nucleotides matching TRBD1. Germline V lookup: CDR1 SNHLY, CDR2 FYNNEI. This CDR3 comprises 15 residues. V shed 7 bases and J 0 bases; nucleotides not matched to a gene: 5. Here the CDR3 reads CASTRGRATNEKLFF. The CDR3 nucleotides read TGTGCCAGCACAAGGGGGCGAGCAACTAATGAAAAACTGTTTTTT.

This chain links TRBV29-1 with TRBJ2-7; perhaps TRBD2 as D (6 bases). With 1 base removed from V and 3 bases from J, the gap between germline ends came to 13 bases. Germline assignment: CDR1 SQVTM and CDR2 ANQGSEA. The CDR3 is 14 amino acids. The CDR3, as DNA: TGCAGCGTTGAAGTAGGAAGCGGGTTCTACGAGCAGTACTTC. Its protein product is CSVEVGSGFYEQYF.

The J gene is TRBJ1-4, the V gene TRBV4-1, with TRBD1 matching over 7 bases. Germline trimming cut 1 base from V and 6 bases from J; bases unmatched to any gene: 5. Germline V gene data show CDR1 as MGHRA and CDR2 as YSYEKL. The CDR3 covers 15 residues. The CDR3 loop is CASSQARGQDEKLFF. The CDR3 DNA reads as TGCGCCAGCAGCCAAGCCCGAGGACAGGATGAAAAACTGTTTTTT.

The DNA for the CDR3 is TGTGCCAGCAGCCAAGTTGGGACTAGCGAGGGCTACGAGCAGTACTTC. It is translated as CASSQVGTSEGYEQYF. V usage is TRBV4-2 and J usage is TRBJ2-7, with TRBD2 identical over 10 bases. V lost 1 base and J lost 3; bases outside the gene matches: 6. The germline gives CDR1 LGHNA, CDR2 YNFKEQ. This CDR3 comprises 16 residues.

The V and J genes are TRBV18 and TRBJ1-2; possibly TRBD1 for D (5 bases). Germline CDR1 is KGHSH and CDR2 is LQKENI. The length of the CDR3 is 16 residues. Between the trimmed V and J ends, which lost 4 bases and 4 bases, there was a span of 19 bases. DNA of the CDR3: TGTGCCAGCTCACGTACGTGGGACTCTAACAGCTATGGCTACACCTTC. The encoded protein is CASSRTWDSNSYGYTF.

CDR3 residues: CASSQDPLAGAKDDSTDTQYF. The CDR3 nucleotides read TGTGCCAGCAGCCAAGATCCGCTAGCGGGGGCAAAAGACGATAGCACAGATACGCAGTATTTT. The chain combines TRBV3-1 (or the pseudogene TRBV3-2) with TRBJ2-3; 10 bases are shared with TRBD2. Trimming at V came to 0 bases and at J to 0 bases, leaving 15 bases not matched to a gene. This CDR3 comprises 21 residues. CDR1 LGHDT and CDR2 YNNKEL come from the germline V gene (reference sequence).

The CDR3: CASGFGVPGQGLHGYTF. Written as DNA, the CDR3 is TGTGCTAGTGGGTTCGGTGTGCCGGGACAGGGTTTACATGGCTACACCTTC. This sequence joins TRBV12-5 and TRBJ1-2; TRBD1 matches at 9 bases. The CDR3 is made up of 17 amino acids. Germline CDR1 is LGHNT and CDR2 is FRNRAP. Trimming removed 6 bases from V and 6 bases from J; junction bases left unmatched: 17.

The CDR3: CASSLRGRERGEQYF. CDR3 DNA: TGCGCCAGCAGCTTGAGGGGCAGGGAAAGAGGCGAGCAGTACTTC. The rearrangement uses TRBV5-1 and TRBJ2-7, with D possibly being TRBD1 (5 bases). The germline CDR1 and CDR2 sequences are SGHRS and YFSETQ. CDR3 size: 15 residues. The ends were cut back, 1 base at V and 6 bases at J, with 17 bases in the middle.

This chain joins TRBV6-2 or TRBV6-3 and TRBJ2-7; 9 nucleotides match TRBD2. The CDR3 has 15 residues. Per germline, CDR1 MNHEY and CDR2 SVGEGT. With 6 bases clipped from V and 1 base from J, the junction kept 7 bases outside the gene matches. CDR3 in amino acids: CASSRAGGPSYEQYF. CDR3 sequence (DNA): TGTGCCAGCAGCCGCGCGGGGGGGCCATCCTACGAGCAGTACTTC.

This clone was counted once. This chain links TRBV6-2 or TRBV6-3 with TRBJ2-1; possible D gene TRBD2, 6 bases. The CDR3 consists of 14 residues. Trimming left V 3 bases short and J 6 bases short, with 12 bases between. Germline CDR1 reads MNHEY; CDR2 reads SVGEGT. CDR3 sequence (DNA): TGTGCCAGCAGTTATTCCGTGGGGGGCAATGAGCAGTTCTTC. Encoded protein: CASSYSVGGNEQFF.

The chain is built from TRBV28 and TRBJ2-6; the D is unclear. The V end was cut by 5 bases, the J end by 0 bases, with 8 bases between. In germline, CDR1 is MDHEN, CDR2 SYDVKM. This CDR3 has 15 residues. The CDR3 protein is CASSPNSSGANVLTF. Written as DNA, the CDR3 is TGTGCCAGCAGTCCTAACAGCTCTGGGGCCAACGTCCTGACTTTC.

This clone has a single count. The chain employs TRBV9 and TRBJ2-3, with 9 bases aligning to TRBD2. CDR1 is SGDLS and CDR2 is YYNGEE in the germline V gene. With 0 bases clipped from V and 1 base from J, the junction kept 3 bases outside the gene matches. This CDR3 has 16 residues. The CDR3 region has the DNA TGTGCCAGCAGCGTAGACCCTAGCGGGGGCACAGATACGCAGTATTTT. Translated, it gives CASSVDPSGGTDTQYF.

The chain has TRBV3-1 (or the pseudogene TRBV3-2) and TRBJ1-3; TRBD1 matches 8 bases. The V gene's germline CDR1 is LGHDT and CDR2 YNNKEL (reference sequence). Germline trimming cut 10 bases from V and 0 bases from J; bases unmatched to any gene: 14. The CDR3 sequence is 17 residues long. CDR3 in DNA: TGTGCCACCTCGGCCGGGACAGGTCCTTCCTCTGGAAACACCATATATTTT. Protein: CATSAGTGPSSGNTIYF.

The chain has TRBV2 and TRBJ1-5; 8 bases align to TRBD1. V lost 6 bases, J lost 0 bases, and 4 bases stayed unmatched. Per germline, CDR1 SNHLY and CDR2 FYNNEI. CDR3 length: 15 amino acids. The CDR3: CASRIQGGSNQPQHF. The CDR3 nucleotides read TGTGCCAGCAGGATACAGGGGGGTAGCAATCAGCCCCAGCATTTT. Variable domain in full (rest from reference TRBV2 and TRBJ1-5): EPEVTQTPSHQVTQMGQEVILRCVPISNHLYFYWYRQILGQKVEFLVSFYNNEISEKSEIFDDQFSVERPDGSNFTLKIRSTKLEDSAMYFCASRIQGGSNQPQHFGDGTRLSIL.

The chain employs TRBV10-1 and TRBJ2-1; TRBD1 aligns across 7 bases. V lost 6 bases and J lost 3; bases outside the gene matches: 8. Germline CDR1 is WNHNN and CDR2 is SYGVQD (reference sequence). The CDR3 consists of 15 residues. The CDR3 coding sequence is TGCGCCAGCAGCCCGGGCCGGGACAGCTACAATGAGCAGTTCTTC. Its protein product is CASSPGRDSYNEQFF.

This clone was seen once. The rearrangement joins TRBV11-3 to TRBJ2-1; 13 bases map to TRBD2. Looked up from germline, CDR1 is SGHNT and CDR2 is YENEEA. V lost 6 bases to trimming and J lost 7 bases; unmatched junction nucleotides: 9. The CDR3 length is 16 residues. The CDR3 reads CASRRRGTSGNNEQFF. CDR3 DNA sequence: TGTGCCAGCAGGCGTCGGGGGACTAGCGGGAATAATGAGCAGTTCTTC. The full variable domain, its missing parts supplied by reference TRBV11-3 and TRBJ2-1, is EAGVVQSPRYKIIEKKQPVAFWCNPISGHNTLYWYLQNLGQGPELLIRYENEEAVDDSQLPKDRFSAERLKGVDSTLKIQPAELGDSAVYLCASRRRGTSGNNEQFFGPGTRLTVL.

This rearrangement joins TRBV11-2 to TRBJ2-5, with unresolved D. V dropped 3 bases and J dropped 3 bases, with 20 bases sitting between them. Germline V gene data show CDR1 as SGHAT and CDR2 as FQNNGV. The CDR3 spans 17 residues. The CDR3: CASSFGFGVRAKETQYF. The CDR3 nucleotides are TGTGCCAGCAGCTTCGGGTTTGGCGTAAGAGCCAAAGAGACCCAGTACTTC.

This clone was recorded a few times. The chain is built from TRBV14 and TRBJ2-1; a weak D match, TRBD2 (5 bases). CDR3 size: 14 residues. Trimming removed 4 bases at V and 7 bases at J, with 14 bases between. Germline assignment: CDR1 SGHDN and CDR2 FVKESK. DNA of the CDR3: TGTGCCAGCAGCCTCCTGACGGGGTCGAATGAGCAGTTCTTC. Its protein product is CASSLLTGSNEQFF.

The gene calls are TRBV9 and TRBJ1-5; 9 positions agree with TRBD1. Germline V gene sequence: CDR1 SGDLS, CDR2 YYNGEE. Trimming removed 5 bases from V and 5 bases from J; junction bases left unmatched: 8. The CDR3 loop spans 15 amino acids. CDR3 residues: CASSPGTGMYQPQHF. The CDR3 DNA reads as TGTGCCAGCAGTCCCGGGACAGGGATGTATCAGCCCCAGCATTTT.

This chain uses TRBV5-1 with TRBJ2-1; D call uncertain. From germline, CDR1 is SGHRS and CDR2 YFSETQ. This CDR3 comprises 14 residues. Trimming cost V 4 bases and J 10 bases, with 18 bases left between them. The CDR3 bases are TGCGCCAGCAGCCCCTTTACTACCTTACTGGAGCAGTTCTTC. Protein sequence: CASSPFTTLLEQFF. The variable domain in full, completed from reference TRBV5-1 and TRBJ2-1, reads KAGVTQTPRYLIKTRGQQVTLSCSPISGHRSVSWYQQTPGQGLQFLFEYFSETQRNKGNFPGRFSGRQFSNSRSEMNVSTLELGDSALYLCASSPFTTLLEQFFGPGTRLTVL.